The TCR beta chain under discussion was sequenced for a study of long-term antiretroviral therapy in people with HIV (dated by TCRdb to between 2021 and 2023). Concerning the study at large: The earliest samples were collected approximately a decade before the 2015 WHO recommendation for immediate ART, a period when ART was typically delayed until CD4 counts fell. No cross-contamination during QIAcube processing turned up in test extractions that ran a monoclonal T-cell line alongside 25 to 35 polyclonal samples. A total of fewer than 200 cryopreserved PBMC samples were contributed to the cohort by 30 adults with confirmed HIV infection, with samples collected serially over a mean of 6 years (range 1-12). A retrospective serial study tested whether changes in peripheral blood TRB repertoire composition and diversity were associated with ART initiation and durable HIV suppression. Of the roughly 30 participants with HIV, approximately twelve were female.

Inclusive of the bounding cysteine and phenylalanine, the CDR3 is 16 residues long. Of the read, only the CDR3 DNA is kept; its 48 bases are in frame from base 1. The germline V gene sets CDR1 to KGHSH and CDR2 to LQKENI. V is reduced by 3 bases and J by 0 bases, leaving a spacing of 12 bases between them. The immunoSEQ hsTCRB v3.0 assay was used at survey level resolution for TRB variable region sequencing. A depth of about 35,000-55,000 T-cell genomes per sample was targeted for TRB sequencing. TRB libraries were pooled and sequenced on an Illumina MiSeq using a v3 150-cycle kit. The published analysis was carried out like this. Repertoire analysis ran in R within a reproducible Nextflow workflow covering QC, data transformation and analysis. LymphoSeq2, an R package for exploring AIRR-Seq data, was used to implement custom analyses. After excluding a few samples that yielded fewer than 5000 total TRB sequences, 150 to 200 HIV repertoires remained for analysis. Among the 180 to 200 retained HIV repertoires, 59 were collected before ART initiation and over 120 were collected after ART initiation. Repertoires were downsampled to 5000 TRB nucleotide sequences, with summary statistics averaged over 100 downsampling iterations. The analysis kept only TRB sequences whose CDR3 regions were at least seven amino acids long. Diversity was measured with a Shannon entropy-derived clonality score and the Gini coefficient. In repertoire networks, the top 5000 CDR3 amino acid sequences were linked whenever an edit distance of one separated two sequences. For TRB CDR3 amino acid sequences, antigen specificity groups and MHC restriction were predicted with GLIPH2. To flag known associations with CMV, EBV, HIV or tissue antigens, CDR3 amino acid sequences were compared against VDJdb and McPAS-TCR. Pre-ART, post-ART and control groups were compared with Wilcoxon signed-rank tests and Holm-Bonferroni correction. Sourced from immuneACCESS, this table was stored by TCRdb with only in-frame sequences that have V and J called. A share of the clones is absent; for the studies checked, an unresolved V gene accounts for under half, and the remainder has no known explanation. V, J and clone size reflect that table, while D and trimming were determined from the DNA. The sample profile shows 20,000 to 30,000 clones; 83% of them were found once. The top ten constitute under 6% of the sample.

A note on this clone: No antigen is known for it. No quality values exist for individual bases; no much larger clone is one base distant.

The full study reports these points: Since PBMC availability was limited, sequencing covered only the TCR beta chain, with no alpha chain pairing. Inferences about post-ART repertoire changes are limited because no data were available on ART adherence, viral resistance or therapy changes. Because pre-ART samples had limited cell numbers, profiling was done on unsorted PBMC rather than on sorted CD4+ and CD8+ T cells. Compared with controls, HIV repertoires had narrower CDR3 length ranges, and the network structure pointed to an antigen-experienced repertoire that shifted only slightly toward naive after ART. A significant increase in TRB diversity was found to be associated with ART initiation, although TRB diversity was observed to remain significantly below that of transplant donor controls even after long-term ART. The repertoire was dominated across all time points by expanded TRB clones identified before ART initiation, although this dominance was seen to fluctuate and to decrease in many PLHIV after ART. The samples span the years 2004 to 2017, and the ART regimens used may be less effective than current regimens.

Participants were included only if at least one PBMC sample before ART initiation and at least two post-ART samples were available. Treatment was received in the United States of America by all participants with HIV. Cryopreserved samples of about 1-10 million PBMC were thawed and washed before DNA extraction. At the time of the earliest PBMC sample for each participant with HIV, ages ranged from about 23 to 60 years. Each participant contributed PBMC samples from 1-4 timepoints before ART initiation and 2-8 timepoints after ART initiation, with a median of 7 samples. Serial HIV viral load, CD4+ T-cell count, ART history and demographic data were obtained for every participant. Genomic DNA was extracted from unsorted PBMC with a Qiagen kit on a QIAcube, processed in batches of 12 samples.

Recombination connected TRBV18 to TRBJ2-1; TRBD1 is perhaps the D gene, given 6 matching bases. The source is a man in his late teens or twenties with HIV. The specimen comprised unsorted PBMCs, sampled 3 years after starting antiretroviral therapy. For the CDR3, the sequence is CASSPRGSSSYNEQFF. The DNA reads TGTGCCAGCTCACCCAGGGGATCCAGCTCCTACAATGAGCAGTTCTTC.